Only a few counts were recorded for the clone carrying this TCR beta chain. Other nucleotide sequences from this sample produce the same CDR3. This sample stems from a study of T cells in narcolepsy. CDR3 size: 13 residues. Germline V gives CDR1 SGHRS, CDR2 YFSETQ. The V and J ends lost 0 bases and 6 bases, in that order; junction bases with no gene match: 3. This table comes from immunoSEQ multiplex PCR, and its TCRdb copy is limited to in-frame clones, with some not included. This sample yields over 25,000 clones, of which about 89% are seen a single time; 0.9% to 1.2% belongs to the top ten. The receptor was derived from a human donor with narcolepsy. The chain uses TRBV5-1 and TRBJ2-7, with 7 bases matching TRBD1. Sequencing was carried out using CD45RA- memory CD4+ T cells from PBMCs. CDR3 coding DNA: TGCGCCAGCAGCTTGGGGTCAGGGGGCGAGCAGTACTTC. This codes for CASSLGSGGEQYF. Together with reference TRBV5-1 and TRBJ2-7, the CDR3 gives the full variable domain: KAGVTQTPRYLIKTRGQQVTLSCSPISGHRSVSWYQQTPGQGLQFLFEYFSETQRNKGNFPGRFSGRQFSNSRSEMNVSTLELGDSALYLCASSLGSGGEQYFGPGTRLTVT.